The sequence of this T cell receptor (beta chain) was determined in a study of fetal regulatory T cell absence and autoimmunity. Across the study: IPEX patients had exocrine pancreas autoimmunity without clinical diabetes. The study, taken as a whole, reports: The oligoclonal enrichment was interpreted as supporting antigen-driven pancreatic autoimmunity before birth in IPEX syndrome. Compared with cord blood, pancreas showed oligoclonal TCR enrichment, some clones over 95-fold.

Sequencing was at survey level. Here immunoSEQ multiplex PCR was the method, and the copy in TCRdb shows in-frame clones only, minus some. The sample carries 95,000 or so clones, 72% recorded once. The CDR3 totals 15 residues. Germline-derived CDR1 and CDR2 are MDHEN and SYDVKM. V lost 4 bases and J lost 0, with 10 bases in between. This clone was seen only a few times. Antigen unknown. The chain recombines TRBV28 with TRBJ2-4; possibly TRBD1 for D (6 bases). The origin of this receptor is a male donor with IPEX syndrome. Sequenced input: pancreas tissue. Here the CDR3 reads CASSYGTSAKNIQYF. The CDR3 DNA is TGTGCCAGCAGTTATGGGACATCAGCCAAAAACATTCAGTACTTC.